This TCR beta chain was recovered during a study of T cell responses to AZD1222 COVID-19 vaccine. Looking at the study overall: Pooling covered second doses at about 4 or about 12 weeks. Findings and limits, study-wide: Only 5 to 7 AZD1222 recipients were seropositive at baseline. No repertoire was sampled before or during the peak T cell response, only after it. The study found vaccine-associated CD4 TCRs spanning spike, dominant at 160-218 and 743-854.

The CDR3 totals 16 residues. Germline loops: CDR1 SGHVS, CDR2 FQNEAQ. V dropped 5 bases and J dropped 4; count of bases not matched to a gene: 12. For this clone: The target antigen is unknown.

Repertoires were generated with immunoSEQ multiplex PCR, while TCRdb's copy carries only in-frame clones and drops some. There are 95,000 to 150,000 clones in the sample; 70% to 90% occur only once, and 9% to 9.5% lies in the top ten. The sample was peripheral blood, taken on day 0 of AZD1222 vaccination. The chain couples TRBV7-8 to TRBJ2-5; 8 bases fit TRBD2. This receptor was obtained from an adult in good health. The CDR3 is CASSPSFGLAGETQYF. The DNA for the CDR3 is TGTGCCAGCAGCCCGAGCTTTGGGCTAGCGGGAGAGACCCAGTACTTC.